The sample holds many counts of the clone carrying this T cell receptor beta chain. Its matching antigen is unknown. The authors incorporated unique molecular identifiers into the TCR beta cDNA libraries. MiXCR, run by TCRdb on the PCR reads, gives a single entry per CDR3 protein. The sample consists of about 810,000 distinct CDR3 sequences, around 50% of them appearing once. CDR3 size: 14 residues. V was trimmed by 1 base and J by 5 bases, leaving 14 bases between them. Germline V CDR1 and CDR2: DFQATT, SNEGSKA (reference sequence). The source of the sample is a study of post-analysis software for immune sequencing data. Overall study findings and caveats: The five TRBV segments detected at higher frequency in patients than in controls included TRBV5-6, TRBV5-1 and TRBV20-1.

This TCR derives from a girl between 10 and 17 years old with multiple sclerosis. The sample taken for sequencing was blood. The rearrangement joins TRBV20-1 to TRBJ2-5; a possible D gene is TRBD2 (6 bases). CDR3 DNA: TGCAGTGCTAGAGCGGGAGCTGGGCTTGAGACCCAGTACTTC. It yields the protein CSARAGAGLETQYF.